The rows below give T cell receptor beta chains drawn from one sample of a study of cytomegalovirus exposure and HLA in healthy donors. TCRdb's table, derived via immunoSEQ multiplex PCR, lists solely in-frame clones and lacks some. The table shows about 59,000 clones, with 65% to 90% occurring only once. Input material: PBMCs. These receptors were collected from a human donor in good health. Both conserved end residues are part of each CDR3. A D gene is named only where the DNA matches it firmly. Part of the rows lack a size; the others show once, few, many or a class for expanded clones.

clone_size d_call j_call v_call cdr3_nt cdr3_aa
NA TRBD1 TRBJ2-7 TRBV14 TGTGCCAGCAGCCCGACCCAGGGGGCCCACGAGCAGTACTTC CASSPTQGAHEQYF
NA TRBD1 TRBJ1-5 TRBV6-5 TGTGCCAGCAGTCCCGGGACAGGTCGACAGCCCCAGCATTTT CASSPGTGRQPQHF
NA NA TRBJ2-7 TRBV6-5 TGTGCCAGCAGTTACAGGGGACTCCTCTACGAGCAGTACTTC CASSYRGLLYEQYF
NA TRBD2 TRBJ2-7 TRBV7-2 TGTGCCAGCAGCGCGACTAGCGGGATTAACTACGAGCAGTACTTC CASSATSGINYEQYF
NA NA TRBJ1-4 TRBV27 TGTGCCAGCAGTTTCCTCACCCCCCTAGCAACTAATGAAAAACTGTTTTTT CASSFLTPLATNEKLFF
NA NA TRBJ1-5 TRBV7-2 TGTGCCAGCAGCCGAACAGGGAGAGATCAGCCCCAGCATTTT CASSRTGRDQPQHF
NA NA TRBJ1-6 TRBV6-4 TGTGCCAGCAGTGACTCCGAGGGAGGGGGTTCACCCCTCCACTTT CASSDSEGGGSPLHF
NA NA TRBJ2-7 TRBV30 TGTGCCTGGGACCGGGGGTCGGACGAGCAGTACTTC CAWDRGSDEQYF
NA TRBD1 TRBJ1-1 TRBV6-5 TGTGCCAGCAGTCGTACGGGGACAGCTGAAGCTTTCTTT CASSRTGTAEAFF
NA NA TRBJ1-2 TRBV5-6 TGTGCCAGCAGCTTGTCGGCAGGAAACTATGGCTACACCTTC CASSLSAGNYGYTF
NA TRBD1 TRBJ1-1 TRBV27 TGTGCCAGCAGTTTAGGGGACAGGGGGCCCAACACTGAAGCTTTCTTT CASSLGDRGPNTEAFF
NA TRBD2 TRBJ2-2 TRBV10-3 TGTGCCATCACTCCGACTAGCGGGACGAACACCGGGGAGCTGTTTTTT CAITPTSGTNTGELFF
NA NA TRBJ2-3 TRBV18 TGTGCCAGCTCACAACAACACACAGATACGCAGTATTTT CASSQQHTDTQYF
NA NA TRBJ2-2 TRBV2 TGTGCCAGCAGTCTGGCCTCGACCGGGGAGCTGTTTTTT CASSLASTGELFF
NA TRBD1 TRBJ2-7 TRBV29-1 TGCAGCGTTGTGTCGATGCGACAGGGGACGTACGAGCAGTACTTC CSVVSMRQGTYEQYF
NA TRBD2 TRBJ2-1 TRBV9 TGTGCCAGCAGCGTCGGGACTACGGTTGGCAATGAGCAGTTCTTC CASSVGTTVGNEQFF
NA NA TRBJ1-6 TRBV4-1 TGCGCCAGCAGCCTAACAGGGTTTTATGATAATTCACCCCTCCACTTT CASSLTGFYDNSPLHF
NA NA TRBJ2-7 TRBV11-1 TGTGCCAGCAGCTCAAAATCTAGCATACAGGGATCGTCCTACGAGCAGTACTTC CASSSKSSIQGSSYEQYF
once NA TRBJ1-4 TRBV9 TGTGCCAGCAGCGTAGCTGATGTCTTGAGGCTTAATGAAAAACTGTTTTTT CASSVADVLRLNEKLFF
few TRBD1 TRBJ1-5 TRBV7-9 TGTGCCAGCAGCTGGGGACAGGGGTACAATCAGCCCCAGCATTTT CASSWGQGYNQPQHF
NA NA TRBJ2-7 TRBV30 TGTGCCTGCAGCAGGGGAATGGACGAGCAGTACTTC CACSRGMDEQYF
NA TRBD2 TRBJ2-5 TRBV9 TGTGCCAGCAGCGTAGGGCTAGCGGGAGTTGAGACCCAGTACTTC CASSVGLAGVETQYF
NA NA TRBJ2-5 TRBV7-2 TGTGCCAGCAGCTTAACAGGATGGAGAGAGACCCAGTACTTC CASSLTGWRETQYF
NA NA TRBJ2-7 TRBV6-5 TGTGCCAGCGCAATTGACTGGAATTCTATGAACGAGCAGTACTTC CASAIDWNSMNEQYF
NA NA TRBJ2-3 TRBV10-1 TGCGCCAGCAGTGATCCGGGTAGCACAGATACGCAGTATTTT CASSDPGSTDTQYF
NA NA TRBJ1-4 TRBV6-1 TGTGCCAGCAGTGAAGGCTATGCGCTTGCAACTAATGAAAAACTGTTTTTT CASSEGYALATNEKLFF
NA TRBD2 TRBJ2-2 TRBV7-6 TGTGCCAGCAGCTTAGTAGCGGGCCGGAGGGGGGAGCTGTTTTTT CASSLVAGRRGELFF
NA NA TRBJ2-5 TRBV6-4 TGTGCCAGCAGTGACCCGTCCCTCAGGGTCTACTTAATTTGTCTGTTTGGGACCCAGTACTTC CASSDPSLRVYLICLFGTQYF
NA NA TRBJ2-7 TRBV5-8 TGTGCCAGCAGCTTGCTCGGACTACCCGCCTACGAGCAGTACTTC CASSLLGLPAYEQYF
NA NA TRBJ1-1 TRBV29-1 TGCAGCGTTGCGGCGCAGGGTTACACTGAAGCTTTCTTT CSVAAQGYTEAFF
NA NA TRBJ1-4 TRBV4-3 TGCGCCAGCAGCCAAGACAGGGGTCGAGTTGAAAAACTGTTTTTT CASSQDRGRVEKLFF
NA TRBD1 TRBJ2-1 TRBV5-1 TGCGCCAGTAGCACCCGGACAGGGGAAGAGGGCTACAATGAGCAGTTCTTC CASSTRTGEEGYNEQFF
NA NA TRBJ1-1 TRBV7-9 TGTGCCAGCAGCTTCTCCTTAAACACTGAAGCTTTCTTT CASSFSLNTEAFF
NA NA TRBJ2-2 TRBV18 TGTGCCAGCTCACCATCCATGACGGGGTCCGGGGAGCTGTTTTTT CASSPSMTGSGELFF
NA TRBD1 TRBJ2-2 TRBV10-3 TGTGCCATCAGTCCCGGGACAGGGGCCGGGGAGCTGTTTTTT CAISPGTGAGELFF
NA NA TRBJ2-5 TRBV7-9 TGTTCCAGCAGTTCAGATGGTGAGACCCAGTACTTC CSSSSDGETQYF
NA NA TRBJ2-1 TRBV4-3 TGCGCCAGCAGCCCAAGAGTGAACTACAATGAGCAGTTCTTC CASSPRVNYNEQFF
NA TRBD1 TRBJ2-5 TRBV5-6 TGTGCCAGCAGCTTTAGCGAGACAGGGTGGGAGACCCAGTACTTC CASSFSETGWETQYF
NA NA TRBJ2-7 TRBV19 TGTGCCAGTAGTAGGTCCGGGGGTTACGAGCAGTACTTC CASSRSGGYEQYF
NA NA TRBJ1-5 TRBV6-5 TGTGCCAGCAGTTACTCACTCAATCAGCCCCAGCATTTT CASSYSLNQPQHF
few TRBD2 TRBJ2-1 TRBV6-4 TGTGCCAGCAGTGACTCAGGAGCGGGAGACTACAATGAGCAGTTCTTC CASSDSGAGDYNEQFF
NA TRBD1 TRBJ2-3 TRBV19 TGTGCCAGTAGTGTCTACAGGGGGTCTGGAGATACGCAGTATTTT CASSVYRGSGDTQYF
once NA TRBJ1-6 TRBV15 TGTGCCACCAGCAGAGATCTTTCACCCCTCCACTTT CATSRDLSPLHF
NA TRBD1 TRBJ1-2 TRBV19 TGTGCCAGTAGTACGACAGGGGCCGCTAACTATGGCTACACCTTC CASSTTGAANYGYTF